This TCR beta chain came from a study of radiotherapy plus CTLA-4 blockade in lung cancer. Here immunoSEQ multiplex PCR was the method, and the copy in TCRdb shows in-frame clones only, minus some. The table records some 110,000 clones, about 85% of them present only once. The receptor's source is a human donor with non-small cell lung cancer that progressed on radiotherapy plus ipilimumab. Some clones in this sample may be carry-over from other donors' samples. The sequencing here drew on peripheral blood, taken from a patient treated with radiotherapy plus ipilimumab.

The CDR3 loop is CASSSPLNTEAFF. In nucleotides, the CDR3 is TGTGCCAGCAGCTCCCCACTGAACACTGAAGCTTTCTTT. The chain links TRBV5-6 to TRBJ1-1; D unresolved. Trimming pared 3 bases from V and 0 bases from J, leaving 6 bases between. This CDR3 spans 13 amino acids. Germline V gives CDR1 SGHDT, CDR2 YYEEEE.